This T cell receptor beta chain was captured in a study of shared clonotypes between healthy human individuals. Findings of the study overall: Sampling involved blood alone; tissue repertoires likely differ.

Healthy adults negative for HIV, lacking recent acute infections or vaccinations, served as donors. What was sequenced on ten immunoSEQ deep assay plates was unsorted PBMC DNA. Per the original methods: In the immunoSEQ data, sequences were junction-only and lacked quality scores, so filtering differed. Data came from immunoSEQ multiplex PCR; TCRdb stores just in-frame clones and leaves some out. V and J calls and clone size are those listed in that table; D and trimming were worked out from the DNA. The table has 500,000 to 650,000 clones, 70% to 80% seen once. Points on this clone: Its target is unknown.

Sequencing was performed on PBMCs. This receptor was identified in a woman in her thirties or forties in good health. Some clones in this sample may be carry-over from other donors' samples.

CDR3 coding DNA: TGTGCCTGGAGTTATCTCCAGGCGGGTAACTATGGCTACACCTTC. Translated: CAWSYLQAGNYGYTF. The rearrangement joins TRBV30 to TRBJ1-2; D unresolved. The CDR3 extends over 15 amino acids. Germline CDR1 GTSNPN, CDR2 SVGIG (reference sequence). V gave up 2 bases and J gave up 1 base, with 14 bases separating them.